This T cell receptor beta chain was recovered during a study of blood T cell repertoires in COVID-19. Study at large: Acute and convalescent COVID-19 specimens originated in the United States, Italy and Spain. Sources were T cells, B-cell-depleted T cells, or PBMCs; the material itself was cDNA or gDNA.

Authors' processing steps: From reference gene primer amplification, estimates of nucleated cell counts were derived. Generated by immunoSEQ multiplex PCR, the TCRdb table keeps only in-frame clones and is missing some. V and J calls plus clone size are reproduced from that table; the DNA served to infer D and trimming. This sample carries 250,000 or so clones, over 80% of them seen once, and the ten largest clones take 2% to 3%. It was during active infection that Seattle patients were enrolled and then longitudinally followed. The sequence came from a man in his thirties or forties with COVID-19, enrolled during active disease. Specimen: peripheral blood.

CDR3 sequence (DNA): TGTGCCAGCAGTGACCCGGTTTATAGCAATCAGCCCCAGCATTTT. Translating it yields CASSDPVYSNQPQHF. The rearrangement joins TRBV6-1 to TRBJ1-5; no firm D call. CDR1 is MNHNS, CDR2 SASEGT, per germline. V was cut by 3 bases and J by 0 bases, with 9 bases left in between. The CDR3 contains 15 residues.